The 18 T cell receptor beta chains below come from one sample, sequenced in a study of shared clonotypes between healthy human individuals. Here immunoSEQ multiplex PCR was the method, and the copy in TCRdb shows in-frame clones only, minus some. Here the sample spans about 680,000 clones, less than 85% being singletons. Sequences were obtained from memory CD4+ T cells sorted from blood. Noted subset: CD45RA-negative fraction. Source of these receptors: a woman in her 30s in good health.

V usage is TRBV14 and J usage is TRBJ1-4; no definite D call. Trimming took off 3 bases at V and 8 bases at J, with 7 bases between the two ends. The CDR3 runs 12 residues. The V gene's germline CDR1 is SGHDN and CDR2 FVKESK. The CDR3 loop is CASSHTAEKLFF. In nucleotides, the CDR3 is TGTGCCAGCAGCCACACAGCCGAAAAACTGTTTTTT.

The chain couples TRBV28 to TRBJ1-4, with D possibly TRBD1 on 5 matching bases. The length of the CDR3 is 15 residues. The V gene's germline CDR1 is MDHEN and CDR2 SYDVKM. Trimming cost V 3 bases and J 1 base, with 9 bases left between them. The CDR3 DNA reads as TGTGCCAGCAGTTTTTTGCAGGGAACTAATGAAAAACTGTTTTTT. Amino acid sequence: CASSFLQGTNEKLFF. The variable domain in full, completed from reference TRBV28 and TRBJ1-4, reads DVKVTQSSRYLVKRTGEKVFLECVQDMDHENMFWYRQDPGLGLRLIYFSYDVKMKEKGDIPEGYSVSREKKERFSLILESASTNQTSMYLCASSFLQGTNEKLFFGSGTQLSVL.

CDR3 nucleotides: TGTGCCAGCAGCCAAGATACTAGCGGGATTCAAGAGACCCAGTACTTC. Amino acids: CASSQDTSGIQETQYF. The chain uses TRBV4-2 and TRBJ2-5, with 10 bases that match TRBD2. Germline V gene data show CDR1 as LGHNA and CDR2 as YNFKEQ. The CDR3 runs 16 residues. V trimming: 0 bases; J trimming: 2 bases; junction bases outside the gene matches: 3.

CDR3 DNA sequence: TGTGCCAGCACAAAATTTTCCCCAGCCACTGAAGCTTTCTTT. Its protein product is CASTKFSPATEAFF. The rearrangement uses TRBV6-1 and TRBJ1-1; D is unclear. The germline CDR1 and CDR2 sequences are MNHNS and SASEGT. The CDR3 loop spans 14 amino acids. Trimming stripped 7 bases from V and 4 bases from J, with 16 bases between.

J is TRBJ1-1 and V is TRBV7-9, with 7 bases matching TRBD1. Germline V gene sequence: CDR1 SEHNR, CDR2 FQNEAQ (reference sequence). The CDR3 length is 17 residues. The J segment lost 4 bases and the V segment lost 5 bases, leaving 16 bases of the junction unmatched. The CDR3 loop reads CASSHHKRGGQITEAFF. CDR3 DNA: TGTGCCAGCAGCCACCATAAACGCGGGGGACAGATCACTGAAGCTTTCTTT.

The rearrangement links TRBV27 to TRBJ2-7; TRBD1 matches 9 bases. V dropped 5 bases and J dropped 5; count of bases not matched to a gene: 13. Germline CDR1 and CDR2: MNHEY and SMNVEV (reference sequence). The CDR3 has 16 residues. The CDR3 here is CASSPIDRGNGDEQYF. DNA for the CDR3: TGTGCCAGCAGTCCCATCGACAGGGGGAACGGCGACGAGCAGTACTTC.

The CDR3 sequence is CASSTNRQNTEAFF. Written as DNA, the CDR3 is TGTGCCAGTAGTACTAATCGACAGAACACTGAAGCTTTCTTT. The J gene is TRBJ1-1, the V gene TRBV19; D unresolved. V was trimmed by 4 bases and J by 1 base, leaving 10 bases between them. The CDR3 is made up of 14 amino acids. Germline V gene lookup returns CDR1 LNHDA and CDR2 SQIVND (reference sequence).

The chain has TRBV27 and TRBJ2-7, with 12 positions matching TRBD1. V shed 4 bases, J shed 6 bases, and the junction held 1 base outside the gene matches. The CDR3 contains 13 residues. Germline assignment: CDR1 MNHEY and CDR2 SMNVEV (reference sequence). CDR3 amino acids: CASSWDRGREQYF. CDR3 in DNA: TGTGCCAGCAGTTGGGACAGGGGGCGCGAGCAGTACTTC.

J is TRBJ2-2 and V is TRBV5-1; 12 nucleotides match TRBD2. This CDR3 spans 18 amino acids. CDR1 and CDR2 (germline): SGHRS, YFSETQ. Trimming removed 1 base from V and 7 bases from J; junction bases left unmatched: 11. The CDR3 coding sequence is TGCGCCAGCAGCTTGATGTCTCTAGCGGGAGGGTTTGGCGGGGAGCTGTTTTTT. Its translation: CASSLMSLAGGFGGELFF.

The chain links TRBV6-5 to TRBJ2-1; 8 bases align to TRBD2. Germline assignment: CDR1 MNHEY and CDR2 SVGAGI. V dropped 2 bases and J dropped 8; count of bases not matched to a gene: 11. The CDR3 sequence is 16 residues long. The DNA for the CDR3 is TGTGCCAGCAGTTACAGCCTCGGCGGGAGGAAAGATGAGCAGTTCTTC. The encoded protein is CASSYSLGGRKDEQFF.

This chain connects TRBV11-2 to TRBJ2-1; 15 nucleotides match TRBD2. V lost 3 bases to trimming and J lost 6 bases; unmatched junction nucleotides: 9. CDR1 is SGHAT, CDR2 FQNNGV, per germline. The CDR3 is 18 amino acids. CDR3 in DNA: TGTGCCAGCAGCTTCGGACTAGCGGGAGGGCCATCGGCCAATGAGCAGTTCTTC. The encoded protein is CASSFGLAGGPSANEQFF. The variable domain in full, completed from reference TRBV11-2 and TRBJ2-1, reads EAGVAQSPRYKIIEKRQSVAFWCNPISGHATLYWYQQILGQGPKLLIQFQNNGVVDDSQLPKDRFSAERLKGVDSTLKIQPAKLEDSAVYLCASSFGLAGGPSANEQFFGPGTRLTVL.

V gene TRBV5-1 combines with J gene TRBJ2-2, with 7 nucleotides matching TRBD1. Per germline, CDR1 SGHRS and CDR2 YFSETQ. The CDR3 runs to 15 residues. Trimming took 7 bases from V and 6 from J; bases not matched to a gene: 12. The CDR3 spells CASGDRDQGAGELFF. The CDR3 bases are TGCGCCAGCGGAGACAGGGATCAAGGGGCCGGGGAGCTGTTTTTT.

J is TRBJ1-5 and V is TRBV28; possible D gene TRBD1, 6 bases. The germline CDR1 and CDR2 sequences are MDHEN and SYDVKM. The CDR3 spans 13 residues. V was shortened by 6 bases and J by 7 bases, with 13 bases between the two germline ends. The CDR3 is CASRRQAAQPQHF. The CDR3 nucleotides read TGTGCCAGCAGGCGACAGGCTGCCCAGCCCCAGCATTTT.

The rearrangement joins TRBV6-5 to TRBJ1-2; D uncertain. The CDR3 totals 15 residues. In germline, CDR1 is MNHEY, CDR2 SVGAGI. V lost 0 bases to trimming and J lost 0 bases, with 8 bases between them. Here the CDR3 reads CASSYSPRANYGYTF. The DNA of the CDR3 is TGTGCCAGCAGTTACTCGCCAAGGGCTAACTATGGCTACACCTTC.

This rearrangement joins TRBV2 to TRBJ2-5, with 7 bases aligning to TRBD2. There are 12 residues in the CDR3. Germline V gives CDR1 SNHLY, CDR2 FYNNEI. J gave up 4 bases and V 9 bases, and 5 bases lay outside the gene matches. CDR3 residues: CARGTTGETQYF. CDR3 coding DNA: TGTGCCAGGGGGACTACGGGAGAGACCCAGTACTTC.

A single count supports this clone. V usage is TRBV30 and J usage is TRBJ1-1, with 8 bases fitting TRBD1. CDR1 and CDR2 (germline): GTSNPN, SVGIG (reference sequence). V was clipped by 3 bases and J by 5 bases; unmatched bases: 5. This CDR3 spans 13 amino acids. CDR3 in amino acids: CAWRQGVWTEAFF. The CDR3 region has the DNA TGTGCCTGGAGACAGGGGGTATGGACTGAAGCTTTCTTT.

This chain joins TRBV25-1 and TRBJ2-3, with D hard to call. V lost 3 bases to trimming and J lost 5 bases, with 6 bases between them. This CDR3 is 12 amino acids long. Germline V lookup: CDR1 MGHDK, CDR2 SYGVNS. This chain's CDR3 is CASSEERDTQYF. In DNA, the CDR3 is TGTGCCAGCAGTGAGGAGAGAGATACGCAGTATTTT.

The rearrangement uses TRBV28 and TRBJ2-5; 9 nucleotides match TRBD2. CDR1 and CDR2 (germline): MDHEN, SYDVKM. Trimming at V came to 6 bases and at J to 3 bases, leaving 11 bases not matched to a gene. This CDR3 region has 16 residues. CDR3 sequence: CASSSQRGAVKETQYF. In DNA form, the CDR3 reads TGTGCCAGCAGCTCCCAGCGGGGGGCCGTGAAAGAGACCCAGTACTTC.